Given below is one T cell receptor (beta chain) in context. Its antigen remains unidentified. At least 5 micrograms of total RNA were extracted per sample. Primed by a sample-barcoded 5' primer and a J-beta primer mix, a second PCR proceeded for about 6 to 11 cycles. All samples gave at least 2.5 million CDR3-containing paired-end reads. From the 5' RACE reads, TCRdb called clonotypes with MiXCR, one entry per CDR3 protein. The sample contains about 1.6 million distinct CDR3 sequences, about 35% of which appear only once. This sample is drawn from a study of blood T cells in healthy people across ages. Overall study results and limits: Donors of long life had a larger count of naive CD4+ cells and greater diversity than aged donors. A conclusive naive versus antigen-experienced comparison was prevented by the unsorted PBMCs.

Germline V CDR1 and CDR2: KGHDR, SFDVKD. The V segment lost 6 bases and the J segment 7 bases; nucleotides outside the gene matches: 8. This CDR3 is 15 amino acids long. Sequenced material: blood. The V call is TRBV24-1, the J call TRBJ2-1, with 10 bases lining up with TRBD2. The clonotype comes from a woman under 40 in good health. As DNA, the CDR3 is TGTGCCACCAGTTCCTCCCGGACTAGCGGTAATGAGCAGTTCTTC. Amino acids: CATSSSRTSGNEQFF.